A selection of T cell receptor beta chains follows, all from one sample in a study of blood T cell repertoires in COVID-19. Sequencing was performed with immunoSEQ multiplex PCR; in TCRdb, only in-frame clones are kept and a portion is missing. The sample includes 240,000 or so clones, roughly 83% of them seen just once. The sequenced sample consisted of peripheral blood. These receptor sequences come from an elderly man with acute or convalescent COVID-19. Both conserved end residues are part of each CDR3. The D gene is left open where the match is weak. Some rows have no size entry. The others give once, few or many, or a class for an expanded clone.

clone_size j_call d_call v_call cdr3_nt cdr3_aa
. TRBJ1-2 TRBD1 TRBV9 TGTGCCAGCAGCACCGATCCGACAGGGTTCAATGGCTACACCTTC CASSTDPTGFNGYTF
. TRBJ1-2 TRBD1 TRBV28 TGTGCCAGCAGTCCCGGGACAGGGGGCGGGTATGGCTACACCTTC CASSPGTGGGYGYTF
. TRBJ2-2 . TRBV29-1 TGCAGCGTTGATGGGGGGACTACCGGGGAGCTGTTTTTT CSVDGGTTGELFF
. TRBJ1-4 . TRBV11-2 TGTGCCAGCAGCCTCGGGACAAGTAATGAAAAACTGTTTTTT CASSLGTSNEKLFF
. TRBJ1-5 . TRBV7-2 TGTGCCAGCAGCTTCGGGGGTGGAGATGGCAATCAGCCCCAGCATTTT CASSFGGGDGNQPQHF
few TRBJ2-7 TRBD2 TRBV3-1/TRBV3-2 TGTGCCAGCAGCCAAGGGTTAACTAGCGGTACCTACGAGCAGTACTTC CASSQGLTSGTYEQYF
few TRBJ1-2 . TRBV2 TGTGCCAGCAGTTCCCAGGGGAGGGAGGCCTATGGCTACACCTTC CASSSQGREAYGYTF
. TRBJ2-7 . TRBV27 TGTGCCAGCAAACGTGGGCAGGGGCCCCACCTAGGGTACGAGCAGTACTTC CASKRGQGPHLGYEQYF
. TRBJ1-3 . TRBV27 TGTGCCAGCAGGCAGGTAGAGGGAAACACCATATATTTT CASRQVEGNTIYF
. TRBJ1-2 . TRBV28 TGTGCCAGCTCCCTTGGGGGAGGAATCGGGAGAACCTTC CASSLGGGIGRTF
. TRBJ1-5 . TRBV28 TGTGCCAGCAGTGGGGGGTCTCAGCCCCAGCATTTT CASSGGSQPQHF
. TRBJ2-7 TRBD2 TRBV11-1 TGTGCCAGCAGCCTTAGCGGGGGCGCCTACGAGCAGTACTTC CASSLSGGAYEQYF
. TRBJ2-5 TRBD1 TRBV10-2 TGCGCCAGCAGAACTCCCGGGACAGCAGAAGAGACCCAGTACTTC CASRTPGTAEETQYF
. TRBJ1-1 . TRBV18 TGTGCCAGCTCACCACCCCGGGGAAGGAACACTGAAGCTTTCTTT CASSPPRGRNTEAFF
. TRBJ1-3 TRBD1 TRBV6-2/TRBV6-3 TGTGCCAGCAGTTACGGGACAGCCGGAAACACCATATATTTT CASSYGTAGNTIYF
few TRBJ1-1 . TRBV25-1 TGTGCCAGCAGTGTAGACAGCCTCCGGAACACTGAAGCTTTCTTT CASSVDSLRNTEAFF
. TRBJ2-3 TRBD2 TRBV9 TGTGCCAGCAGCCCCCGACTAGCGGGAGGGCCAGATACGCAGTATTTT CASSPRLAGGPDTQYF
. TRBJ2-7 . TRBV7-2 TGTGCCAGCAGCTCGGCGGCCACCTACGAGCAGTACTTC CASSSAATYEQYF
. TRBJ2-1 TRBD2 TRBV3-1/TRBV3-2 TGTGCCAGCAGCCAAGACGGGACTAGCGGGCAGTTCTTC CASSQDGTSGQFF
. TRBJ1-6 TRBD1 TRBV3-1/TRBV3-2 TGTGCCAGCAGCTTAAGCGGACAGGGGAATTCACCCCTCCACTTT CASSLSGQGNSPLHF
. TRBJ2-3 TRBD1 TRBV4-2 TGTGCCAGCAGCCCACAACAGGGGGCGCAAACAGATACGCAGTATTTT CASSPQQGAQTDTQYF
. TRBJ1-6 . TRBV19 TGTGCCAGTAGTATGGAGGTGCAGGGGCGATGGGGATCACCCCTCCACTTT CASSMEVQGRWGSPLHF
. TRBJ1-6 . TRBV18 TGTGCCAGCTCTTACCAGGGCGCTGGGAATTCACCCCTCCACTTT CASSYQGAGNSPLHF
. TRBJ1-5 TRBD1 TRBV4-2 TGTGCCAGCAGCCAAGTCACCCCAGGGGGAGGTGGGCAGCCCCAGCATTTT CASSQVTPGGGGQPQHF
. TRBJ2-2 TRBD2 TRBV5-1 TGCGCCAGCAGCTTGGGACTAGCGGGAGTCACCGGGGAGCTGTTTTTT CASSLGLAGVTGELFF
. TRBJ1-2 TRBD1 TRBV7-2 TGTGCCAGCAGCTCCCAGGGGGCTGGCTATGGCTACACCTTC CASSSQGAGYGYTF
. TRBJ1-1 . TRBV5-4 TGTGCCAGCAGCCCCCGGACATCTTCGGGTGAAGCTTTCTTT CASSPRTSSGEAFF
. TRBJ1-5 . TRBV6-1 TGTGCCAGCAGTGATAGGGTAAGGGGAGGAGGCCAGCCCCAGCATTTT CASSDRVRGGGQPQHF
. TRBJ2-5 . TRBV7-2 TGTGCCAGCAGCAGGCGGGCCCTAGAGACCCAGTACTTC CASSRRALETQYF
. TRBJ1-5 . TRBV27 TGTGCCAGCAGTTTACTAACCGGGGTCAATCAGCCCCAGCATTTT CASSLLTGVNQPQHF
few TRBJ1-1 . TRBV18 TGTGCCAGCTCACTGAACCAGGGTGACACTGAAGCTTTCTTT CASSLNQGDTEAFF
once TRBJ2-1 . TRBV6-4 TGTGCCAGCAGTGTGACTGGCAATGAGCAGTTCTTC CASSVTGNEQFF
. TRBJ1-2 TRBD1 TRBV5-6 TGTGCCAGCAGGCCACCGGGACAGGGCGGCTACACCTTC CASRPPGQGGYTF
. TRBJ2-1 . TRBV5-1 TGCGCCAGTCAGACAGCTAACTCCTACAATGAGCAGTTCTTC CASQTANSYNEQFF
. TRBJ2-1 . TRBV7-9 TGTGCCAGCAGCCGAGACAGCTCCTACAATGAGCAGTTCTTC CASSRDSSYNEQFF
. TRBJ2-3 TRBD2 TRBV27 TGTGCCAGCAGTCCTCCCCCCGGGACTAGCGGGAGGGCCCGTTTGGATACGCAGTATTTT CASSPPPGTSGRARLDTQYF
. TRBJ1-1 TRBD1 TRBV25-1 TGTGCCAGCAGAGGTACAGGGGCCCTCACTGAAGCTTTCTTT CASRGTGALTEAFF
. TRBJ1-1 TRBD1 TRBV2 TGTGCCAGCAGTGCCTGGGACAGAGCTTTCTTT CASSAWDRAFF
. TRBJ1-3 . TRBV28 TGTGCCAGCCTTGATTGGGGGGAAAACACCATATATTTT CASLDWGENTIYF
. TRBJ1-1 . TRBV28 TGTGCCAGCACCGTGCCAGGGCCGAACACTGAAGCTTTCTTT CASTVPGPNTEAFF
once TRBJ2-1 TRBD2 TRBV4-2 TGTGCCAGCAGCCAAGAGACGGTTGGACTAGTTGGGGAGCAGTTCTTC CASSQETVGLVGEQFF
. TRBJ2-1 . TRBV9 TGTGCCAGCAGCGATCACTCCTACAATGAGCAGTTCTTC CASSDHSYNEQFF
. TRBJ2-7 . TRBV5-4 TGTGCCAGCACCTTAGGGGCTGAGAACTACGAGCAGTACTTC CASTLGAENYEQYF
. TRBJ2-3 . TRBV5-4 TGTGCCAGCAGCCCCGGCGGCAGAGTCACAGATACGCAGTATTTT CASSPGGRVTDTQYF
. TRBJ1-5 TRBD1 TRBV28 TGTGCCAGCAGGTTCGGACAGGGAGGCAATCAGCCCCAGCATTTT CASRFGQGGNQPQHF
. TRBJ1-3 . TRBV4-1 TGCGCCAGCAGCCAAGAATATTTTTCTGGAAACACCATATATTTT CASSQEYFSGNTIYF
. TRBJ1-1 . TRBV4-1 TGCGCCAGCAGCCAAGGACAGAACACTGAAGCTTTCTTT CASSQGQNTEAFF
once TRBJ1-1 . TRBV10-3 TGTGCCAATCGTCCCGGGGGGAACACTGAAGCTTTCTTT CANRPGGNTEAFF
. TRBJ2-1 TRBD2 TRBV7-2 TGTGCCAGCAGCTTAGGCCCTAGCGGGGGGGTCGGTGAGCAGTTCTTC CASSLGPSGGVGEQFF
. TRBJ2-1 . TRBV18 TGTGCCAGCTCACCACCCTTAGGGGGGGGGAACAATGAGCAGTTCTTC CASSPPLGGGNNEQFF
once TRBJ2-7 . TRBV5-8 TGTGCCAGCCCCAGGGTAGGCTACGAGCAGTACTTC CASPRVGYEQYF